The table lists the clone carrying this T cell receptor beta chain with a count of one. The ends were cut back, 1 base at V and 4 bases at J, with 7 bases in the middle. Looked up from germline, CDR1 is SGHNT and CDR2 is YENEEA. The CDR3 sequence is 13 residues long. Authors' methods: Estimates of nucleated cell counts were drawn from the amplification of reference gene primers. Clones were sequenced by immunoSEQ multiplex PCR, and TCRdb holds only the in-frame ones, with some missing. That table supplies the V and J calls and clone size; D and trimming were determined from the DNA. In the table there are approximately 230,000 clones, around 82% of which are singletons. This entry belongs to a study of blood T cell repertoires in COVID-19. Whole-study context: The United States, Italy and Spain were the sources of the acute and convalescent COVID-19 samples. PBMCs, B-cell-depleted T cells, or T cells provided the cDNA or gDNA that made up the material.

This receptor was identified in a man at least 80 years old with acute or convalescent COVID-19. Sequences were obtained from peripheral blood. The chain recombines TRBV11-3 with TRBJ1-1; D is possibly TRBD1 (5 bases). The CDR3 region is CASSLVRGTEAFF. The CDR3 DNA reads as TGTGCCAGCAGCTTAGTTAGGGGCACTGAAGCTTTCTTT.